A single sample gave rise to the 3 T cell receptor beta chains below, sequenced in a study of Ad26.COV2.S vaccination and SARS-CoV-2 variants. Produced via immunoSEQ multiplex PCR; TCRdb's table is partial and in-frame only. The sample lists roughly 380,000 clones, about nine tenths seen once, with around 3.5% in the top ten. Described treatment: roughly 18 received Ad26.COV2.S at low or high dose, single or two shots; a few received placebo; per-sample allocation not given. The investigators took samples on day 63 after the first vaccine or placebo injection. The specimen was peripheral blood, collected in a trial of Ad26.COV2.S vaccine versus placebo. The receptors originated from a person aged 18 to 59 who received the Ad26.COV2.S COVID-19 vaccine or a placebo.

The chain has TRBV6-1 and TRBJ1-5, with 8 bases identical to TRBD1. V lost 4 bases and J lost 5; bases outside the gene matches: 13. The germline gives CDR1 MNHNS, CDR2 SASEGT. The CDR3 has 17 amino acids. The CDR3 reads CASSASTGTGLHQPQHF. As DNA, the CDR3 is TGTGCCAGCAGTGCTTCGACGGGGACAGGCTTACATCAGCCCCAGCATTTT.

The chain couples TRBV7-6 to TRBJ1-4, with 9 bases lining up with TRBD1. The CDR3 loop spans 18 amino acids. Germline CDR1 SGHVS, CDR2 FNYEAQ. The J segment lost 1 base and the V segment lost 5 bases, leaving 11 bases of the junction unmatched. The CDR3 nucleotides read TGTGCCAGCAGCCCATCGACAGGGGGGGGTGAAACTAATGAAAAACTGTTTTTT. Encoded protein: CASSPSTGGGETNEKLFF.

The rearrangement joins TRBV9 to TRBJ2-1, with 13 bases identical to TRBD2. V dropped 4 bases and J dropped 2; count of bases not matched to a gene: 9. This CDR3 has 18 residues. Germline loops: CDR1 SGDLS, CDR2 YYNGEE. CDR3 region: CASSPPGTSGKTYNEQFF. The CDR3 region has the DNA TGTGCCAGCAGCCCCCCGGGGACTAGCGGGAAGACCTACAATGAGCAGTTCTTC.